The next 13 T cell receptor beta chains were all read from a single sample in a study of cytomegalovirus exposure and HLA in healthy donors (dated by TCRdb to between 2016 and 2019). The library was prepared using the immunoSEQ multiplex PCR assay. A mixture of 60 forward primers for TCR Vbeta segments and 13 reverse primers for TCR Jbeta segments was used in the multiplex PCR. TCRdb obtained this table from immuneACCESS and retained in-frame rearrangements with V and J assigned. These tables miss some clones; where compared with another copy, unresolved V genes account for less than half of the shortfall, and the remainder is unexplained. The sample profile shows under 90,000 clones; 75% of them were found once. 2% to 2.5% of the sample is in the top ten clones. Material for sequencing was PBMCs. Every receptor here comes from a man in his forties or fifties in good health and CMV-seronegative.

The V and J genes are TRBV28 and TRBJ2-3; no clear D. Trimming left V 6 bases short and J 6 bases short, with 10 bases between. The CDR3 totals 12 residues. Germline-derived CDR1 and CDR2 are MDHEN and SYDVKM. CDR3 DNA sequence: TGTGCCAGCAGAGAGTTCGGGGATACGCAGTATTTT. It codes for CASREFGDTQYF.

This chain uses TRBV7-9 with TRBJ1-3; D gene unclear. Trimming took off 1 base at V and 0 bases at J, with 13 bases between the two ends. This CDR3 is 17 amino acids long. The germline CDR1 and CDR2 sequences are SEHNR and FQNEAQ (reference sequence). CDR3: CASSLGLYELSGNTIYF. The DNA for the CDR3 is TGTGCCAGCAGCTTAGGACTGTACGAACTCTCTGGAAACACCATATATTTT.

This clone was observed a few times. The CDR3 loop is CASSVRVLNEKLFF. Here the CDR3 DNA reads TGTGCCAGCAGCGTCCGGGTCCTCAATGAAAAACTGTTTTTT. The J gene is TRBJ1-4, the V gene TRBV4-2; D unresolved. This CDR3 is built from 14 residues. Germline CDR1 is LGHNA and CDR2 is YNFKEQ. V lost 5 bases and J 5 bases, leaving 12 bases between the germline ends.

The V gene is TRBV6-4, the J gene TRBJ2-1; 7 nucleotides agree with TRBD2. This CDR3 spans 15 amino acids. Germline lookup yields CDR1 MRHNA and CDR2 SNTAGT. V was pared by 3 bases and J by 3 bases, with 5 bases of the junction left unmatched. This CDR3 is CASSEVVAGYNEQFF. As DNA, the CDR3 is TGTGCCAGCAGTGAAGTGGTAGCGGGCTACAATGAGCAGTTCTTC.

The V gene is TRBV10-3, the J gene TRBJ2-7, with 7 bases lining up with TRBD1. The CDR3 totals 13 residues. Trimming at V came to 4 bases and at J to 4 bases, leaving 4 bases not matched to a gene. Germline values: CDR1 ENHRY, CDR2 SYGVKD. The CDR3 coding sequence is TGTGCCATCAGTGGGGACAGAAAATACGAGCAGTACTTC. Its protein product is CAISGDRKYEQYF.

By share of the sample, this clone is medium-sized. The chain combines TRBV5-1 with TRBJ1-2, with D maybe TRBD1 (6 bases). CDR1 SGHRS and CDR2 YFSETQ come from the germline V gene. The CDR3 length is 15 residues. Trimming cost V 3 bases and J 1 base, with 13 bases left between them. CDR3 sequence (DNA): TGCGCCAGCAGCTACGAACCACAGGGTAACTATGGCTACACCTTC. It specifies CASSYEPQGNYGYTF.

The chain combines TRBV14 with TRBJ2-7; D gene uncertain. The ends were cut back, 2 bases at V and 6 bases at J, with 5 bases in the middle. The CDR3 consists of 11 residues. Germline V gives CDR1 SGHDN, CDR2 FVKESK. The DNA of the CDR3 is TGTGCCAGCAGCCAATCCGTCGAGCAGTACTTC. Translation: CASSQSVEQYF.

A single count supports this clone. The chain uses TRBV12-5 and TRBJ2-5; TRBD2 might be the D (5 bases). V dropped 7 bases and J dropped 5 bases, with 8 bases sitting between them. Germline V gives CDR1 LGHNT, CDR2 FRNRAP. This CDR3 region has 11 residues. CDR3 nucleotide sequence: TGTGCTAGTGCTGGCGGGGAGACCCAGTACTTC. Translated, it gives CASAGGETQYF. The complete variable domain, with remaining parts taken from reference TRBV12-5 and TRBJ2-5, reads DARVTQTPRHKVTEMGQEVTMRCQPILGHNTVFWYRQTMMQGLELLAYFRNRAPLDDSGMPKDRFSAEMPDATLATLKIQPSEPRDSAVYFCASAGGETQYFGPGTRLLVL.

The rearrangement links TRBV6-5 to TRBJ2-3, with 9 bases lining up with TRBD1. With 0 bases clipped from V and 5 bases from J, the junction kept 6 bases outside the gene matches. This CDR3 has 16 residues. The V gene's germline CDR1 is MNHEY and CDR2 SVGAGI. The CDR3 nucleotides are TGTGCCAGCAGTTACTCGACGGGACAGGGAGGAGATACGCAGTATTTT. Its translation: CASSYSTGQGGDTQYF.

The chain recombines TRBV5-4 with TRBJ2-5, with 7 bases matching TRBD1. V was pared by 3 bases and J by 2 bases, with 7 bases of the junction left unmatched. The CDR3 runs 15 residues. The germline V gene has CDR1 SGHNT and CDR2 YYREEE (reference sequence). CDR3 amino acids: CASSYPTGVQETQYF. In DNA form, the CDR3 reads TGTGCCAGCAGCTACCCCACAGGGGTACAAGAGACCCAGTACTTC.

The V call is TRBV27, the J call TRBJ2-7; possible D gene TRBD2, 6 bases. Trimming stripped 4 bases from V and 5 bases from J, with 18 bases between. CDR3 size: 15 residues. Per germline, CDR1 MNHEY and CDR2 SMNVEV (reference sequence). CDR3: CASSYGGASLDEQYF. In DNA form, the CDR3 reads TGTGCCAGCAGTTACGGAGGGGCTTCCCTCGACGAGCAGTACTTC.

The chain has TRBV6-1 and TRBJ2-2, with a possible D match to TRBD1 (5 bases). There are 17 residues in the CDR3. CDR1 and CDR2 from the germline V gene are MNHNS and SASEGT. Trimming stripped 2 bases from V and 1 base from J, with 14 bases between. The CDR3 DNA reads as TGTGCCAGCAGTGAATTCATGGGGCGGAAGAACACCGGGGAGCTGTTTTTT. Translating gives CASSEFMGRKNTGELFF.

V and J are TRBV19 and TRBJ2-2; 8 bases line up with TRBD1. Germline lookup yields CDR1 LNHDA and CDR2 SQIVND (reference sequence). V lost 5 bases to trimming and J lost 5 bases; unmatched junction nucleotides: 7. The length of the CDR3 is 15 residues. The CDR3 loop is CASSLNRGSTGELFF. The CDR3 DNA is TGTGCCAGTAGTTTGAACAGGGGGTCGACCGGGGAGCTGTTTTTT.